The next 24 T cell receptor beta chains were all read from a single sample in a study of early T cells in non-severe SARS-CoV-2 infection. Each CDR3 protein gets one entry after TCRdb re-called the 5' RACE reads with MiXCR. Of fewer than 100,000 distinct CDR3 sequences in the sample, less than 20% were seen once. Specimen: whole blood. Every receptor here comes from an adult who was a healthcare worker with PCR-confirmed SARS-CoV-2 infection or an uninfected control (not recorded which).

This clonotype was detected only a few times. The rearrangement links TRBV29-1 to TRBJ2-1; TRBD1 is a possible D gene (5 bases). The CDR3 sequence is 12 residues long. CDR1 and CDR2 (germline): SQVTM, ANQGSEA. CDR3 residues: CNTRTSLNEQFF. The CDR3 nucleotides read TGCAACACTCGGACATCTCTAAATGAGCAGTTCTTC.

The gene calls are TRBV29-1 and TRBJ2-3, with 7 bases lining up with TRBD2. This CDR3 has 12 amino acids. The V and J ends lost 7 bases and 8 bases, in that order; junction bases with no gene match: 9. CDR1 and CDR2 (germline): SQVTM, ANQGSEA. Here the CDR3 reads CSARTSSGTQYF. The CDR3 DNA sequence: TGCAGCGCCCGCACCTCTAGCGGTACGCAGTATTTT.

This clonotype was detected a few times. This chain joins TRBV6-1 and TRBJ2-2; D might be TRBD2 (7 bases). Germline V gene lookup returns CDR1 MNHNS and CDR2 SASEGT. The V end was cut by 6 bases, the J end by 4 bases, with 12 bases between. The CDR3 loop spans 14 amino acids. This chain's CDR3 is CASRGGQSTGELFF. The DNA for the CDR3 is TGTGCCAGCAGGGGGGGGCAGTCCACCGGGGAGCTGTTTTTT.

This clonotype has more than one count but fewer than ten. The chain combines TRBV12-3 or TRBV12-4 with TRBJ1-2, with unresolved D. The CDR3 sequence is 12 residues long. Between the trimmed V and J ends, which lost 2 bases and 4 bases, there was a span of 5 bases. CDR3 protein: CASSLTIYGYTF. In DNA, the CDR3 is TGTGCCAGCAGTTTAACCATCTATGGCTACACCTTC.

The V and J genes are TRBV19 and TRBJ1-2, with a tentative D call TRBD1 (6 bases). Trimming stripped 7 bases from V and 4 bases from J, with 19 bases between. CDR3 length: 15 residues. Germline V gene lookup returns CDR1 LNHDA and CDR2 SQIVND (reference sequence). CDR3 protein: CASTVVGGAGYGYTF. CDR3 DNA: TGTGCCAGTACCGTCGTTGGGGGCGCGGGCTATGGCTACACCTTC. Looking up the rest from reference TRBV19 and TRBJ1-2 gives the full variable domain: DGGITQSPKYLFRKEGQNVTLSCEQNLNHDAMYWYRQDPGQGLRLIYYSQIVNDFQKGDIAEGYSVSREKKESFPLTVTSAQKNPTAFYLCASTVVGGAGYGYTFGSGTRLTVV.

Ten or more counts support this clonotype. The rearrangement uses TRBV6-6 and TRBJ2-1, with 9 bases aligning to TRBD2. The CDR3 is 17 amino acids. The V gene's germline CDR1 is MNHNY and CDR2 SVGAGI (reference sequence). With 0 bases clipped from V and 3 bases from J, the junction kept 6 bases outside the gene matches. The CDR3 region has the DNA TGTGCCAGCAGTTACTCGGGTCTAGCGGGGATCTACAATGAGCAGTTCTTC. Translation gives CASSYSGLAGIYNEQFF.

The rearrangement links TRBV19 to TRBJ1-2; 7 bases map to TRBD1. The germline V gene has CDR1 LNHDA and CDR2 SQIVND (reference sequence). The CDR3 has 14 amino acids. Losses at the gene ends were 6 bases for V and 3 bases for J; bases not matched to a gene: 7. The CDR3 is CASRLTGEDYGYTF. The CDR3, as DNA: TGTGCCAGTAGGCTTACAGGGGAAGACTATGGCTACACCTTC.

This clonotype was seen once. The rearrangement links TRBV7-9 to TRBJ2-7; no definite D call. V dropped 7 bases and J dropped 1 base, with 8 bases sitting between them. Per germline, CDR1 SEHNR and CDR2 FQNEAQ (reference sequence). This CDR3 is 12 amino acids long. Here the CDR3 reads CASNSNSYEQYF. Written as DNA, the CDR3 is TGTGCCAGCAACTCTAATTCCTACGAGCAGTACTTC.

This clonotype was counted only a few times. This rearrangement joins TRBV29-1 to TRBJ2-1, with D perhaps TRBD1 (5 bases). CDR1 is SQVTM and CDR2 is ANQGSEA in the germline V gene. The CDR3 is 12 amino acids. With 2 bases removed from V and 4 bases from J, the gap between germline ends came to 6 bases. The CDR3 DNA sequence: TGCAGCGTTGAACCAGGGTACAATGAGCAGTTCTTC. It codes for CSVEPGYNEQFF.

This clonotype was seen ten or more times. The chain uses TRBV6-5 and TRBJ2-2; 10 nucleotides agree with TRBD1. CDR3 length: 16 amino acids. After removal of 3 bases from V and 4 bases from J, the junction contained 5 bases not matched to a gene. Looked up from germline, CDR1 is MNHEY and CDR2 is SVGAGI. CDR3 amino acids: CASSYGDRGITGELFF. In DNA, the CDR3 is TGTGCCAGCAGTTATGGGGACAGGGGTATCACCGGGGAGCTGTTTTTT.

This clonotype occurred a few times. This rearrangement joins TRBV4-1 to TRBJ2-3, with a weak D call TRBD2 (6 bases). CDR1 and CDR2 (germline): MGHRA, YSYEKL. CDR3 length: 17 residues. Trimming pared 0 bases from V and 2 bases from J, leaving 15 bases between. This chain's CDR3 is CASSQEGRGVYTDTQYF. The CDR3 DNA reads as TGCGCCAGCAGCCAAGAGGGCCGCGGGGTCTACACAGATACGCAGTATTTT.

On this clonotype: The junction does not match germline at one end; this may be a read error. The chain recombines TRBV13 with TRBJ2-2, with D perhaps TRBD1 (5 bases). The CDR3 contains 16 residues. Germline V gives CDR1 PRHDT, CDR2 FYEKMQ (reference sequence). The CDR3 is CVSSLIDTERGGELFF. In nucleotides, the CDR3 is TGTGTCAGCAGCCTAATTGACACGGAAAGGGGCGGGGAGCTGTTTTTT.

The table lists this clonotype with a few counts. This chain uses TRBV6-6 with TRBJ1-1; D is unclear. The CDR3 runs 11 residues. Per the germline V gene, CDR1 is MNHNY and CDR2 is SVGAGI (reference sequence). The V gene lost 8 bases and the J gene lost 5 bases, with 9 bases spanning the gap. DNA of the CDR3: TGTGCCAGCTCGGTGGGAACTGAAGCTTTCTTT. It encodes CASSVGTEAFF.

Only a few counts were recorded for this clonotype. The rearrangement joins TRBV19 to TRBJ2-7, with 11 bases matching TRBD1. After removal of 2 bases from V and 7 bases from J, the junction contained 10 bases not matched to a gene. The CDR3 has 16 amino acids. Germline loops: CDR1 LNHDA, CDR2 SQIVND (reference sequence). In DNA, the CDR3 is TGTGCCAGTAGTATAACCGGGACAGGGGGATTTGTGGAGCAGTACTTC. Translation: CASSITGTGGFVEQYF.

The chain combines TRBV18 with TRBJ2-5; 9 positions agree with TRBD1. The germline V gene encodes CDR1 KGHSH and CDR2 LQKENI. Unmatched junction bases numbered 10, after V lost 1 base and J lost 1 base. This CDR3 has 18 residues. The CDR3 DNA follows: TGTGCCAGCTCACCACTCTACAGTACGGGACAGGGCCAAGAGACCCAGTACTTC. Its protein product is CASSPLYSTGQGQETQYF.

This clonotype has only a few counts. The rearrangement uses TRBV6-2 or TRBV6-3 and TRBJ1-3, with 7 bases that match TRBD1. CDR1 and CDR2 (germline): MNHEY, SVGEGT. The junction had 14 bases not matched to a gene; V was cut back by 2 bases and J by 1 base. The CDR3 consists of 19 residues. The CDR3 spells CASSYPGSNRGDSGNTIYF. CDR3 in DNA: TGTGCCAGCAGTTACCCGGGATCGAACAGGGGAGATTCTGGAAACACCATATATTTT.

In this sample, this clonotype turned up a few times. The CDR3 coding sequence is TGCAGTGCCCACAAGGCTGAAGGGGCCCAGGAGACCCAGTACTTC. This translates into CSAHKAEGAQETQYF. The rearrangement uses TRBV20-1 and TRBJ2-5; perhaps TRBD1 as D (5 bases). Per the germline V gene, CDR1 is DFQATT and CDR2 is SNEGSKA (reference sequence). The CDR3 consists of 15 residues. V shed 6 bases and J shed 5 bases, with 22 bases lying between them.

This clonotype occurred a few times. The V call is TRBV7-2, the J call TRBJ2-1; TRBD2 matches at 7 bases. The trim removed 6 bases at V and 7 bases at J, leaving 12 bases unmatched. Germline V CDR1 and CDR2: SGHTA, FQGNSA. The CDR3 loop spans 15 amino acids. Here the CDR3 reads CASRETRTRANEQFF. CDR3 bases: TGTGCCAGCAGAGAGACCCGGACTAGGGCGAATGAGCAGTTCTTC.

The gene calls are TRBV5-1 and TRBJ2-7, with D perhaps TRBD2 (6 bases). From germline, CDR1 is SGHRS and CDR2 YFSETQ. V lost 1 base to trimming and J lost 2 bases, with 10 bases between them. There are 14 residues in the CDR3. CDR3 nucleotide sequence: TGCGCCAGCAGCTTGTCCGGGGGAACCTACGAGCAGTACTTC. Translating it yields CASSLSGGTYEQYF.

This clonotype was detected only a few times. This chain connects TRBV25-1 to TRBJ1-2; D is unclear. Germline V gives CDR1 MGHDK, CDR2 SYGVNS. Trimming removed 2 bases from V and 4 bases from J, with 11 bases in between. The CDR3 consists of 14 residues. CDR3 nucleotide sequence: TGTGCCAGCAGTGAACCCCGTCCGGGCTATGGCTACACCTTC. Translated, it gives CASSEPRPGYGYTF.

There are many counts of this clonotype. The V and J genes are TRBV6-1 and TRBJ1-5; the D gene is possibly TRBD1 (5 bases). V shed 7 bases and J shed 1 base, with 8 bases lying between them. Germline V CDR1 and CDR2: MNHNS, SASEGT. This CDR3 is 13 amino acids long. The CDR3 nucleotides read TGTGCCAGCACAGGGTTGAGCAATCAGCCCCAGCATTTT. It translates to CASTGLSNQPQHF.

This clonotype was seen a handful of times. V and J are TRBV7-2 and TRBJ2-7; D might be TRBD2 (6 bases). The CDR3 spans 13 residues. Germline assignment: CDR1 SGHTA and CDR2 FQGNSA. With 5 bases removed from V and 4 bases from J, the gap between germline ends came to 12 bases. The CDR3 DNA reads TGTGCCAGCAGCGCCCGGAGGGTTTACGAGCAGTACTTC. Protein sequence: CASSARRVYEQYF. Drawing the rest from reference TRBV7-2 and TRBJ2-7, the complete variable domain is GAGVSQSPSNKVTEKGKDVELRCDPISGHTALYWYRQSLGQGLEFLIYFQGNSAPDKSGLPSDRFSAERTGGSVSTLTIQRTQQEDSAVYLCASSARRVYEQYFGPGTRLTVT.

This clonotype was detected ten times or more. The V and J genes are TRBV7-2 and TRBJ2-1; the D is unclear. Germline-derived CDR1 and CDR2 are SGHTA and FQGNSA. The CDR3 extends over 15 amino acids. The V end lost 1 base, the J end lost 4 bases, and 11 bases lay between the germline ends. CDR3 amino acids: CASSLEAASYNEQFF. CDR3 nucleotides: TGTGCCAGCAGCTTAGAGGCGGCTTCGTACAATGAGCAGTTCTTC.

CDR3 residues: CASSRHGDQPQHF. The CDR3, as DNA: TGCGCCAGCTCCAGACACGGGGATCAGCCCCAGCATTTT. The gene calls are TRBV10-1 and TRBJ1-5; unclear D gene. Germline V lookup: CDR1 WNHNN, CDR2 SYGVQD (reference sequence). The CDR3 is 13 residues long. V gave up 8 bases and J gave up 5 bases, with 13 bases separating them.